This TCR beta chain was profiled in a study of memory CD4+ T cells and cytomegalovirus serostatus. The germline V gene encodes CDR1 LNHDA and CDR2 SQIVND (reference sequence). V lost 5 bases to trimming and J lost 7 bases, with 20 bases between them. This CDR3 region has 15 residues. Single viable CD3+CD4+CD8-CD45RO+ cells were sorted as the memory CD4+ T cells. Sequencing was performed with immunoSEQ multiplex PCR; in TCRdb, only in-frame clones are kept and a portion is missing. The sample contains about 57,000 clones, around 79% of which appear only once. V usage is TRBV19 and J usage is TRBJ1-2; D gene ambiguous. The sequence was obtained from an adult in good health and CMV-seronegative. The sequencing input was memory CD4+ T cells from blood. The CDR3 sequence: CASSSRPSGYGGYTF. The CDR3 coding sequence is TGTGCCAGTAGTTCTCGGCCATCCGGGTACGGTGGCTACACCTTC.